This T cell receptor (beta chain) comes out of a study of cytomegalovirus exposure and HLA in healthy donors. The overall study: Earlier work reported 95 million to 130 million unique TCR beta sequences from about 190 million T cells. General observations from the study: The study labeled 170 or so TCR beta chains cytomegalovirus-associated.

CDR1 is SGDLS and CDR2 is YYNGEE in the germline V gene. Trimming cost V 4 bases and J 2 bases, with 9 bases left between them. The CDR3 runs 14 residues. The study ran its PCR with 60 Vbeta and 13 Jbeta primers. Original methodology: A follow-up analysis tallied around 80 million unique TCR beta chains, roughly 11 million shared. Method: immunoSEQ multiplex PCR; TCRdb's copy keeps in-frame clones and lacks some. V and J calls and clone size are as listed in that table; D and trimming were resolved from the DNA. The data contain some 190,000 clones, around 79% of them singletons. To note about this clone: The antigen remains undetermined.

The chain uses TRBV9 and TRBJ2-2; D is unclear. The clonotype comes from a woman between 50 and 59 years old in good health and CMV-seronegative. Material for sequencing was PBMCs. CDR3 DNA sequence: TGTGCCAGCAGCACATACAAAAACACCGGGGAGCTGTTTTTT. It translates to CASSTYKNTGELFF.